This is a list of T cell receptor beta chains from one sample in a study of blood T cell repertoires in COVID-19. Generated by immunoSEQ multiplex PCR, the TCRdb table keeps only in-frame clones and is missing some. The data contain around 130,000 clones, around four fifths of them singletons. The sample consisted of peripheral blood. These receptors all come from a woman aged 80 or over with acute or convalescent COVID-19. Both conserved end residues are part of each CDR3. Fields, in order: J gene, D gene, V gene, clone size, CDR3 DNA, CDR3 protein. D genes are given only for firm matches. Rows may omit the clone size; those that give it use once, few, many or a size class.

>TRBJ1-2|NA|TRBV11-1|NA
TGTGCCAGCAGCTCTACAGGGACTAACTATGGCTACACCTTC
CASSSTGTNYGYTF
>TRBJ1-6|NA|TRBV5-1|once
TGCGCCCGCAGCCACGGGGGGGGTCGCAATTCACCCCTCCACTTT
CARSHGGGRNSPLHF
>TRBJ2-7|TRBD1|TRBV11-2|NA
TGTGCCAGCAGCTCTCACAGGGGACGTAATCCTACACACGAGCAGTACTTC
CASSSHRGRNPTHEQYF
>TRBJ1-6|NA|TRBV11-2|NA
TGTGCCAGCAGCTTAGGGGGCTGGTATAATTCACCCCTCCACTTT
CASSLGGWYNSPLHF
>TRBJ1-5|NA|TRBV27|NA
TGTGCCAGCTCAATGATAGGGGAACTGCAGCCCCAGCATTTT
CASSMIGELQPQHF
>TRBJ2-1|NA|TRBV18|NA
TGTGCCAGCTCAGATCAAGGGGTGTCCTACAATGAGCAGTTCTTC
CASSDQGVSYNEQFF
>TRBJ2-7|TRBD1|TRBV2|NA
TGTGCCAGCAGCAAAGACAGGGGAGAGCAGTACTTC
CASSKDRGEQYF
>TRBJ1-6|TRBD1|TRBV7-2|NA
TGTGCCAGCAGCTTAGATACAGGGGGCCCCCTCCACTTT
CASSLDTGGPLHF
>TRBJ1-1|TRBD1|TRBV6-6|NA
TGTGCCAGCAGTTGGGGACAGGGGAACACTGAAGCTTTCTTT
CASSWGQGNTEAFF
>TRBJ2-7|TRBD1|TRBV4-1|NA
TGCGCCAGCAGCCAAAAGTATCCGGGACAGGGGTACGAGCAGTACTTC
CASSQKYPGQGYEQYF
>TRBJ2-5|TRBD2|TRBV5-1|NA
TGCGCCAGCAGCTTGGCCACCTCTAGCGGGAGCTGGGAGACCCAGTACTTC
CASSLATSSGSWETQYF
>TRBJ2-2|TRBD1|TRBV19|NA
TGTGCCAGTACTCCACGCGGGACAGGGGAGGGGACCGGGGAGCTGTTTTTT
CASTPRGTGEGTGELFF
>TRBJ2-7|NA|TRBV28|NA
TGTGCCAGCAGTTTGGAGGGATCCTACGAGCAGTACTTC
CASSLEGSYEQYF
>TRBJ2-3|NA|TRBV25-1|NA
TGTGCCAGCAGTGAAGAGACAGGCACAGATACGCAGTATTTT
CASSEETGTDTQYF
>TRBJ2-6|TRBD1|TRBV11-3|NA
TGTGCCAGCAGCTCGACAGGGCTCGGGGCCAACGTCCTGACTTTC
CASSSTGLGANVLTF
>TRBJ2-3|NA|TRBV5-8|NA
TGTGCCAGCAGTTCCTACACAGATACGCAGTATTTT
CASSSYTDTQYF
>TRBJ2-3|NA|TRBV28|NA
TGTGCCAGCAGATTCGACTTTAGTTCCCCGGATACGCAGTATTTT
CASRFDFSSPDTQYF
>TRBJ2-1|TRBD2|TRBV4-2|once
TGTGCCAGCAGCCAAGAGTTAGCGGGGATCAATGAGCAGTTCTTC
CASSQELAGINEQFF
>TRBJ2-3|NA|TRBV18|once
TGTGCCAGCTCACCATTTGGAGGGATAGTAGGAGATACGCAGTATTTT
CASSPFGGIVGDTQYF
>TRBJ1-6|TRBD1|TRBV28|NA
TGTGCCAGCAGTTTGAGGACAGGGACCTCACCCCTCCACTTT
CASSLRTGTSPLHF
>TRBJ2-5|TRBD1|TRBV7-7|NA
TGTGCCAGCAGCTTGGACAGGGGATCGGGGGAGACCCAGTACTTC
CASSLDRGSGETQYF
>TRBJ2-5|NA|TRBV27|NA
TGTGCCAGCAGCCGGACAAGCCAAGAGACCCAGTACTTC
CASSRTSQETQYF
>TRBJ1-6|NA|TRBV10-1|NA
TGCGCCAGCGGGGGCTGTTCACCCCTCCACTTT
CASGGCSPLHF
>TRBJ2-3|NA|TRBV2|NA
TGTGCCAGCAGTGTGAGGCTAGCTGATTCCGAAGATACGCAGTATTTT
CASSVRLADSEDTQYF